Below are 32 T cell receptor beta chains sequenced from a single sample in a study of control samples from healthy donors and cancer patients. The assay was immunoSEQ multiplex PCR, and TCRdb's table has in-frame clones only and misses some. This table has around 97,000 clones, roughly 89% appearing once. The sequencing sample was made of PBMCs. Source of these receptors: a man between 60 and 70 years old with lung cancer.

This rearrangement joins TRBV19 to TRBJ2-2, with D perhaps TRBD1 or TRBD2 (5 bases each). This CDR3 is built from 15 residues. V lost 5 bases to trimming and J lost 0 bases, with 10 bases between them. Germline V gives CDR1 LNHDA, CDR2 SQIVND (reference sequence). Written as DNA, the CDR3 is TGTGCCAGTAGTCGACGGGGCTCGAACACCGGGGAGCTGTTTTTT. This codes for CASSRRGSNTGELFF.

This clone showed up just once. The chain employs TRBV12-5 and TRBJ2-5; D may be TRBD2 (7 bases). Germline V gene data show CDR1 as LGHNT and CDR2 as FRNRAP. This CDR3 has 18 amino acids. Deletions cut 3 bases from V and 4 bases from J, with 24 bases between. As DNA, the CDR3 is TGTGCTAGTGGTTTTTACAGGGATGGTACTAGCGTAGCAGAGACCCAGTACTTC. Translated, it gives CASGFYRDGTSVAETQYF. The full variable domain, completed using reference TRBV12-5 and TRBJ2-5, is DARVTQTPRHKVTEMGQEVTMRCQPILGHNTVFWYRQTMMQGLELLAYFRNRAPLDDSGMPKDRFSAEMPDATLATLKIQPSEPRDSAVYFCASGFYRDGTSVAETQYFGPGTRLLVL.

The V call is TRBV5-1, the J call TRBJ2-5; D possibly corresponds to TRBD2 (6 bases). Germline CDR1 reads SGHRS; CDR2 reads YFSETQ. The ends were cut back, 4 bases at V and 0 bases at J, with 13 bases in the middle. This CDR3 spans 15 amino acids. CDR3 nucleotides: TGCGCCAGCAGCCTGACTAGTTTGTACCAAGAGACCCAGTACTTC. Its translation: CASSLTSLYQETQYF.

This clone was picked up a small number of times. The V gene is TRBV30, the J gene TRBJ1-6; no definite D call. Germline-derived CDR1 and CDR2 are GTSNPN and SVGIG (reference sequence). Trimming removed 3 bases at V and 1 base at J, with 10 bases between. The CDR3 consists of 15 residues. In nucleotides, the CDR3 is TGTGCCTGGAGGGGGATGATGTCCTATAATTCACCCCTCCACTTT. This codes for CAWRGMMSYNSPLHF.

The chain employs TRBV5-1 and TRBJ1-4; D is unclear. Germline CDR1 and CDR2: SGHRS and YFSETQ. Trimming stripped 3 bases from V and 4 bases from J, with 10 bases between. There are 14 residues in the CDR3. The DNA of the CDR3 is TGCGCCAGCAGCTGGACCGTTCTTAATGAAAAACTGTTTTTT. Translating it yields CASSWTVLNEKLFF.

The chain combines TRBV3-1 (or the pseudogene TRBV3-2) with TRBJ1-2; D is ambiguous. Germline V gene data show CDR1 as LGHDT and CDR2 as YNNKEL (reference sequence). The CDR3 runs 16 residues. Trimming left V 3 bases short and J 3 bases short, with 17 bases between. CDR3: CASSHRIRGSDYGYTF. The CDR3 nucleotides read TGTGCCAGCAGCCATCGAATTCGCGGGAGCGACTATGGCTACACCTTC.

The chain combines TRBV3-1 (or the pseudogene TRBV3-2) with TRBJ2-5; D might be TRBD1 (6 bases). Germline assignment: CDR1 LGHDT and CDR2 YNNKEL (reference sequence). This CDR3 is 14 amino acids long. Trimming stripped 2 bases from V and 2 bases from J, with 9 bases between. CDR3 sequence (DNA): TGTGCCAGCAGCCAAAACAGGGCTCAAGAGACCCAGTACTTC. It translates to CASSQNRAQETQYF.

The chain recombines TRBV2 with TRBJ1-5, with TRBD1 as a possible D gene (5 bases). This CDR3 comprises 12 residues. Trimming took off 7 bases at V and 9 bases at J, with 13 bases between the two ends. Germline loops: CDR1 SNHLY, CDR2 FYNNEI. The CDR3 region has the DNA TGTGCCAGCACTAGGGGCATGCGGCCCCAGCATTTT. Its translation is CASTRGMRPQHF.

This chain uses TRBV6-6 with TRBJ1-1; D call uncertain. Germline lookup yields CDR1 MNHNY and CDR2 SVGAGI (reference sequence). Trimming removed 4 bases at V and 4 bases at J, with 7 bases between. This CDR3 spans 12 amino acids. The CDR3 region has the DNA TGTGCCAGCAGTTTTATCGGCACTGAAGCTTTCTTT. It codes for CASSFIGTEAFF.

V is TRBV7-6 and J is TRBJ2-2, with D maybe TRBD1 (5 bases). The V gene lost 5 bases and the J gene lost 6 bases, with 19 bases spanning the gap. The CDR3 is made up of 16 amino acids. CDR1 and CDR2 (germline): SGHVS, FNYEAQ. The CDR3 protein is CASSPSLQGGAGELFF. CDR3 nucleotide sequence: TGTGCCAGCAGCCCTTCGCTTCAGGGTGGTGCCGGGGAGCTGTTTTTT.

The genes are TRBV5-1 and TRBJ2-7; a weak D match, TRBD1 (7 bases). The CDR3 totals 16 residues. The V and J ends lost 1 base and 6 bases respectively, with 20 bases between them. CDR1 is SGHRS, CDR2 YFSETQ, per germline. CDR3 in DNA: TGCGCCAGCAGCTTGAAGTCCCATTGGCAGGGGGGCGAGCAGTACGTC. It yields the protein CASSLKSHWQGGEQYV.

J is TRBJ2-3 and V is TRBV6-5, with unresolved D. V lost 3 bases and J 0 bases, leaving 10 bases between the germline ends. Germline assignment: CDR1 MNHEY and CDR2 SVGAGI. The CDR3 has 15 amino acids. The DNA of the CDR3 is TGTGCCAGCAGTTATTCCGATACTAGCACAGATACGCAGTATTTT. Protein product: CASSYSDTSTDTQYF.

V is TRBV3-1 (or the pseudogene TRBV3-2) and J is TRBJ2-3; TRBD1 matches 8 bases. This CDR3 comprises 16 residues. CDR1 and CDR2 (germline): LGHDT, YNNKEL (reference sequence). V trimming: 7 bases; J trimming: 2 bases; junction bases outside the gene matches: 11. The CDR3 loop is CASMPGQDFLTDTQYF. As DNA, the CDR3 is TGTGCCAGCATGCCGGGACAGGACTTTCTCACAGATACGCAGTATTTT.

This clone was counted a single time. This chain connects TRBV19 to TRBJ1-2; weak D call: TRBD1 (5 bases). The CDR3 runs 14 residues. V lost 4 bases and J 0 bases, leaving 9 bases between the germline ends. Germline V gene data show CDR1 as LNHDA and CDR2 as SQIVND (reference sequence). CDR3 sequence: CASSKGLPNYGYTF. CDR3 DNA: TGTGCCAGTAGTAAGGGACTTCCTAACTATGGCTACACCTTC.

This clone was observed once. CDR3 DNA sequence: TGTGCCACCAGCAGAGATCCCCTCGCCTACAATGAGCAGTTCTTC. Translated: CATSRDPLAYNEQFF. The chain employs TRBV15 and TRBJ2-1; no reliable D call. CDR1 and CDR2 (germline): LNHNV, YYDKDF (reference sequence). The CDR3 is 15 residues long. V was trimmed by 0 bases and J by 2 bases, leaving 8 bases between them.

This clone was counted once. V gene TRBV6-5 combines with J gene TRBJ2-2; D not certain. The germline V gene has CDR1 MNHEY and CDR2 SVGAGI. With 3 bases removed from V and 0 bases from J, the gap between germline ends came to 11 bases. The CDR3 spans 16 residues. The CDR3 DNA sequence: TGTGCCAGCAGTTATGAGACGGCGGCGAACACCGGGGAGCTGTTTTTT. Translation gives CASSYETAANTGELFF.

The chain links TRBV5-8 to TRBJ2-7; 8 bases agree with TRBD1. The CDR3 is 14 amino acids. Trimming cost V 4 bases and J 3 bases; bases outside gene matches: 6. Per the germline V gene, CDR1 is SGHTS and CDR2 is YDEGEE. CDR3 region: CASSRQGQLYEQYF. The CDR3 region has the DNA TGTGCCAGCAGCCGACAGGGGCAACTCTACGAGCAGTACTTC.

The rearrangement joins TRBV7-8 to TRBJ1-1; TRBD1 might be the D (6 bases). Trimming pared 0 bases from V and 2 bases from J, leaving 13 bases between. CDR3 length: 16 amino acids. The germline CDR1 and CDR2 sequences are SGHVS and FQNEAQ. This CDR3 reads CASSLARGRENTEAFF. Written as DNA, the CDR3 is TGTGCCAGCAGCTTAGCCAGGGGTAGGGAAAACACTGAAGCTTTCTTT.

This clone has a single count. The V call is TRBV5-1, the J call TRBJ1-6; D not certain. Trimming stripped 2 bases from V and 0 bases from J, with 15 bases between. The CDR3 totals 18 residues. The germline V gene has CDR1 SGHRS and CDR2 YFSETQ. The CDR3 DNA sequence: TGCGCCAGCAGCTTCGTCCTCGGGCAGAGCTCCTATAATTCACCCCTCCACTTT. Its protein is CASSFVLGQSSYNSPLHF.

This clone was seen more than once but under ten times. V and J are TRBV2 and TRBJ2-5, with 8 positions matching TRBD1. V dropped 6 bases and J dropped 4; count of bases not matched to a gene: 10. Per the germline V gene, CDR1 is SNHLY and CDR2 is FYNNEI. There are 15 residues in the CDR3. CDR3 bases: TGTGCCAGCAGCGACAATCGACAGGGGCCAGAGACCCAGTACTTC. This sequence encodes CASSDNRQGPETQYF.

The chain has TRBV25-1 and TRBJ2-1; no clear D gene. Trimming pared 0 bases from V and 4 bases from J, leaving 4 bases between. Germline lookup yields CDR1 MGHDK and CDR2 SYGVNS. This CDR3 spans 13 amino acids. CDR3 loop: CASSEYGYNEQFF. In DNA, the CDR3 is TGTGCCAGCAGTGAATATGGGTACAATGAGCAGTTCTTC.

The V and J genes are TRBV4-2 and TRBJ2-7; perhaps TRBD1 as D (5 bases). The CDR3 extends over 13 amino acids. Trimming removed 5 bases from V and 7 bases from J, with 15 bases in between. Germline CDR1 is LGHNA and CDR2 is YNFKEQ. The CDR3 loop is CASSSSQAQEQYF. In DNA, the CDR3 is TGTGCCAGCAGCTCATCACAGGCCCAGGAGCAGTACTTC.

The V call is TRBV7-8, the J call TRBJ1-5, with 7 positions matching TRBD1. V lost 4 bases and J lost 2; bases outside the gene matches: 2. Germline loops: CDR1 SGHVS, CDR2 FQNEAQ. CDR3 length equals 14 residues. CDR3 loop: CASSSDRGNQPQHF. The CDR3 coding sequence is TGTGCCAGCAGCTCAGACAGGGGCAATCAGCCCCAGCATTTT.

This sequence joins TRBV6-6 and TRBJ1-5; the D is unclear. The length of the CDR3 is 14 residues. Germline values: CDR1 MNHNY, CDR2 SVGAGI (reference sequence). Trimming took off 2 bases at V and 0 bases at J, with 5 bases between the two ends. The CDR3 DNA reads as TGTGCCAGCAGTTACGAGTATAGCAATCAGCCCCAGCATTTT. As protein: CASSYEYSNQPQHF.

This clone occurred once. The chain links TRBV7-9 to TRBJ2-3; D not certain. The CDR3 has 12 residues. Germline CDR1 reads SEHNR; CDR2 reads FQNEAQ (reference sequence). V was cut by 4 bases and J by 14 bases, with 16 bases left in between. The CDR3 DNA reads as TGTGCCAGCAGCTCCTCCGGGTCTTATGTGTATTTT. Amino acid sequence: CASSSSGSYVYF.

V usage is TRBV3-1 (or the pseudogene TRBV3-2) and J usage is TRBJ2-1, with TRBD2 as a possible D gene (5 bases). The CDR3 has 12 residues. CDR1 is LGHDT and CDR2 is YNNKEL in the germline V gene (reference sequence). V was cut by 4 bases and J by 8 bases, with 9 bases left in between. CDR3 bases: TGTGCCAGCAGCCCGGGGTGGGATGAGCAGTTCTTC. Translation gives CASSPGWDEQFF.

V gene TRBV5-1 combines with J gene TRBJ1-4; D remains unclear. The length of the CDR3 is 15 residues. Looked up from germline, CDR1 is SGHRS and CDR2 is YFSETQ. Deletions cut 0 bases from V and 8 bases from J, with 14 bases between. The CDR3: CASSLEPGDGEKLFF. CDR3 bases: TGCGCCAGCAGCTTGGAGCCCGGGGATGGAGAAAAACTGTTTTTT.

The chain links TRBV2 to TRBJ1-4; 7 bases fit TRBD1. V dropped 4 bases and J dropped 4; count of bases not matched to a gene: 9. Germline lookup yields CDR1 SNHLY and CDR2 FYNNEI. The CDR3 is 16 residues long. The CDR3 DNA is TGTGCCAGCAGTGTGACAGACAGGGCCAGTAATGAAAAACTGTTTTTT. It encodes CASSVTDRASNEKLFF. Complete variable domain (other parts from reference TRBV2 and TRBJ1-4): EPEVTQTPSHQVTQMGQEVILRCVPISNHLYFYWYRQILGQKVEFLVSFYNNEISEKSEIFDDQFSVERPDGSNFTLKIRSTKLEDSAMYFCASSVTDRASNEKLFFGSGTQLSVL.

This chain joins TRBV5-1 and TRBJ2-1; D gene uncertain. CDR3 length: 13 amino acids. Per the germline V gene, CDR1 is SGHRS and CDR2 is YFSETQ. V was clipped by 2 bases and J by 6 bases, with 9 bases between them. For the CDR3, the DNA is TGCGCCAGCAGCTTTCGGACGCTCAATGAGCAGTTCTTC. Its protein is CASSFRTLNEQFF.

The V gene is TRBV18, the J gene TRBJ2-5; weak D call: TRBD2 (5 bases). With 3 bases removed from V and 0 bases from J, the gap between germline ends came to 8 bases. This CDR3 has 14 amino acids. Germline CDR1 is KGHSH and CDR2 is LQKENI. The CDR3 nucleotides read TGTGCCAGCTCACCGGCCGGGAACCAAGAGACCCAGTACTTC. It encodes CASSPAGNQETQYF. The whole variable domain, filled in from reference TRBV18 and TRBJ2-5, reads NAGVMQNPRHLVRRRGQEARLRCSPMKGHSHVYWYRQLPEEGLKFMVYLQKENIIDESGMPKERFSAEFPKEGPSILRIQQVVRGDSAAYFCASSPAGNQETQYFGPGTRLLVL.

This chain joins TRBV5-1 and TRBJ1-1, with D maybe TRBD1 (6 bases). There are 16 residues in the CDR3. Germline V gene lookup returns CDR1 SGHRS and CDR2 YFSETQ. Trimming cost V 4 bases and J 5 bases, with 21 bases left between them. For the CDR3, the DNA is TGCGCCAGCAGCCCCAGGGGTCGCTCGGCGTGGACTGAAGCTTTCTTT. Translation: CASSPRGRSAWTEAFF.

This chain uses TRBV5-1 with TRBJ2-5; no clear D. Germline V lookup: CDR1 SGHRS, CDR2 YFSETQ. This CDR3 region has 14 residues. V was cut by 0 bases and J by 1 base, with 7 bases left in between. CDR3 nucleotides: TGCGCCAGCAGCTTGGCGAGGACCCAAGAGACCCAGTACTTC. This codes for CASSLARTQETQYF.